The TCR beta chain described here comes from a study of CD8+ T cells in alopecia areata. Study details: The study gave treated patients oral tofacitinib at 5 to 10 mg twice daily. Study observations and caveats: Greater clonality was observed in lesional scalp samples, especially alopecia totalis/universalis, versus normal scalp.

The CDR3 covers 12 residues. CDR1 and CDR2 from the germline V gene are SQVTM and ANQGSEA. V was cut by 3 bases and J by 1 base, with 6 bases left in between. cDNA prepared by RNA extraction and subsequent reverse transcription served as the template for sequencing. This table comes from immunoSEQ multiplex PCR, and its TCRdb copy is limited to in-frame clones, with some not included. This table holds roughly 180,000 clones, roughly 60% found once. A remark on this clone: The antigen is not known.

The receptor comes from a human donor with alopecia areata. V is TRBV29-1 and J is TRBJ2-5; D uncertain. The sequences come from CD4+ T cells sorted from blood, collected at week 0. Written as DNA, the CDR3 is TGCAGCGTTGACTCAGGCCAAGAGACCCAGTACTTC. As protein: CSVDSGQETQYF.